Following are 24 T cell receptor beta chains from one sample sequenced in a study of T cells and Merkel cell carcinoma outcomes. The method was immunoSEQ multiplex PCR; TCRdb's version includes in-frame clones alone and lacks a portion of them. The table includes some 2,000 clones, roughly 89% detected once. The specimen was tumor tissue from Merkel cell carcinoma. The receptors were sampled from a human donor with Merkel cell carcinoma.

This chain links TRBV6-4 with TRBJ1-5; D is ambiguous. Between the trimmed V and J ends, which lost 3 bases and 7 bases, there was a span of 16 bases. The germline V gene has CDR1 MRHNA and CDR2 SNTAGT. The CDR3 loop spans 15 amino acids. The CDR3 DNA is TGTGCCAGCAGTGAATATAGTGGTAGTGAACAGCCCCAGCATTTT. This encodes CASSEYSGSEQPQHF.

The genes are TRBV29-1 and TRBJ2-7; D is perhaps TRBD1 (6 bases). CDR3 length: 13 amino acids. With 8 bases removed from V and 1 base from J, the gap between germline ends came to 15 bases. The V gene's germline CDR1 is SQVTM and CDR2 ANQGSEA. The CDR3 sequence is CSTQDSDSYEQYF. In DNA form, the CDR3 reads TGCAGCACCCAGGACAGTGATTCCTACGAGCAGTACTTC.

V gene TRBV7-9 combines with J gene TRBJ2-3, with a weak D call TRBD2 (7 bases). This CDR3 comprises 16 residues. Trimming cost V 0 bases and J 6 bases, with 16 bases left between them. Germline V lookup: CDR1 SEHNR, CDR2 FQNEAQ (reference sequence). In DNA, the CDR3 is TGTGCCAGCAGCTTAGCCCGGGGGGCGGGAGCCGATACGCAGTATTTT. Translating gives CASSLARGAGADTQYF.

The J gene is TRBJ1-2, the V gene TRBV19; 8 bases map to TRBD1. V lost 5 bases and J lost 8; bases outside the gene matches: 13. The CDR3 is made up of 15 amino acids. Germline CDR1 and CDR2: LNHDA and SQIVND (reference sequence). The CDR3 sequence is CASSPLGTGPPGYTF. The CDR3 DNA sequence: TGTGCCAGTAGTCCATTGGGGACAGGTCCCCCCGGCTACACCTTC.

The V call is TRBV5-6, the J call TRBJ2-1, with no clear D. Between the trimmed V and J ends, which lost 2 bases and 7 bases, there was a span of 10 bases. CDR3 length: 13 amino acids. CDR1 is SGHDT and CDR2 is YYEEEE in the germline V gene. The CDR3, as DNA: TGTGCCAGCAGCTTATTTCATACTAATGAGCAGTTCTTC. As protein: CASSLFHTNEQFF.

The chain joins TRBV28 to TRBJ1-5; TRBD1 aligns across 8 bases. CDR1 MDHEN and CDR2 SYDVKM come from the germline V gene. This CDR3 comprises 18 residues. J lost 2 bases, V lost 2 bases, and 11 bases had no gene match. The CDR3 spells CASSLEDRARLGNQPQHF. The CDR3 DNA reads TGTGCCAGCAGTTTAGAGGACAGGGCGAGGCTAGGCAATCAGCCCCAGCATTTT.

V is TRBV7-9 and J is TRBJ2-2, with 7 positions matching TRBD2. Germline-derived CDR1 and CDR2 are SEHNR and FQNEAQ (reference sequence). The trim removed 2 bases at V and 4 bases at J, leaving 13 bases unmatched. CDR3 length: 18 residues. The CDR3 DNA reads TGTGCCAGCAGCTTATGGGTCGGGGCGGGAGAGGCCACCGGGGAGCTGTTTTTT. The encoded protein is CASSLWVGAGEATGELFF.

The genes are TRBV18 and TRBJ1-4; D is perhaps TRBD1 (6 bases). Trimming shortened V by 2 bases and J by 4 bases, and 23 bases separated the two germline ends. The CDR3 is 19 amino acids. CDR1 and CDR2 from the germline V gene are KGHSH and LQKENI. This chain's CDR3 is CASSPFSMTGYKGNEKLFF. The CDR3 DNA reads TGTGCCAGCTCACCATTTTCGATGACAGGATACAAGGGTAATGAAAAACTGTTTTTT.

The rearrangement uses TRBV9 and TRBJ1-2; 8 bases fit TRBD1. The CDR3 has 17 residues. The V gene end was trimmed by 3 bases and the J gene end by 2 bases; junction bases not matched to a gene: 12. Germline-derived CDR1 and CDR2 are SGDLS and YYNGEE. CDR3 bases: TGTGCCAGCAGCGGTAGAGGGGGGGACAGGAAGAACTATGGCTACACCTTC. This gives the protein CASSGRGGDRKNYGYTF.

This chain connects TRBV27 to TRBJ2-7, with D possibly called TRBD1 or TRBD2 (5 bases each). CDR1 is MNHEY and CDR2 is SMNVEV in the germline V gene (reference sequence). The ends were cut back, 6 bases at V and 7 bases at J, with 19 bases in the middle. This CDR3 has 14 residues. The CDR3 loop reads CASRTPGPTIEQYF. The CDR3 DNA sequence: TGTGCCAGCAGGACGCCGGGACCCACTATTGAGCAGTACTTC.

This chain uses TRBV6-1 with TRBJ1-3, with a weak D call TRBD1 (5 bases). Trimming removed 5 bases at V and 0 bases at J, with 8 bases between. The CDR3 covers 14 residues. Germline loops: CDR1 MNHNS, CDR2 SASEGT. CDR3 sequence: CASSSGTSGNTIYF. Here the CDR3 DNA reads TGTGCCAGCAGTAGTGGGACCTCTGGAAACACCATATATTTT.

The chain recombines TRBV5-4 with TRBJ2-7; the match to TRBD1 covers 7 bases. The CDR3 consists of 16 residues. J lost 4 bases, V lost 5 bases, and 15 bases had no gene match. Germline V gene lookup returns CDR1 SGHNT and CDR2 YYREEE (reference sequence). CDR3 bases: TGTGCCAGCAGTTCCGGGCACGGGGACAGAGATTACGAGCAGTACTTC. This translates into CASSSGHGDRDYEQYF.

The chain joins TRBV5-6 to TRBJ2-5; 7 bases fit TRBD1. Germline lookup yields CDR1 SGHDT and CDR2 YYEEEE. The CDR3 loop spans 14 amino acids. Unmatched junction bases numbered 8, after V lost 2 bases and J lost 7 bases. The CDR3 bases are TGTGCCAGCAGCTTATGGGACAGACCGGGGACCCAGTACTTC. It encodes CASSLWDRPGTQYF.

V and J are TRBV19 and TRBJ1-5; 7 bases map to TRBD1. Trimming removed 3 bases from V and 9 bases from J; junction bases left unmatched: 11. Germline assignment: CDR1 LNHDA and CDR2 SQIVND (reference sequence). This CDR3 contains 15 residues. The CDR3 region is CASSIPGTAAWPQHF. CDR3 DNA sequence: TGTGCCAGTAGTATCCCCGGGACAGCCGCTTGGCCCCAGCATTTT.

J is TRBJ1-1 and V is TRBV5-1; maybe TRBD1 (5 bases). V dropped 0 bases and J dropped 4 bases, with 16 bases sitting between them. Germline V gene lookup returns CDR1 SGHRS and CDR2 YFSETQ. The CDR3 extends over 16 amino acids. This CDR3 is CASSLAGGASGTEAFF. CDR3 in DNA: TGCGCCAGCAGCTTGGCCGGCGGGGCTTCCGGCACTGAAGCTTTCTTT.

The chain recombines TRBV10-2 with TRBJ1-1, with a weak D call TRBD1 (6 bases). This CDR3 has 12 amino acids. Germline assignment: CDR1 WSHSY and CDR2 SAAADI. The ends were cut back, 2 bases at V and 11 bases at J, with 12 bases in the middle. CDR3 nucleotide sequence: TGCGCCAGCAGTGAGGGGGCCGGGGGCGCTTTCTTT. Its protein product is CASSEGAGGAFF.

The rearrangement joins TRBV9 to TRBJ1-2, with D uncertain. Germline values: CDR1 SGDLS, CDR2 YYNGEE. The V end was cut by 0 bases, the J end by 9 bases, with 9 bases between. The CDR3 runs 12 residues. DNA for the CDR3: TGTGCCAGCAGCGTAGGGGAAGTACGCTACACCTTC. It encodes CASSVGEVRYTF.

The rearrangement uses TRBV11-2 and TRBJ2-7, with D unresolved. V lost 5 bases to trimming and J lost 0 bases, with 17 bases between them. This CDR3 is built from 16 residues. Germline assignment: CDR1 SGHAT and CDR2 FQNNGV. The CDR3 here is CASSRLLTENSYEQYF. The CDR3 DNA reads as TGTGCCAGCAGCCGTCTCCTGACTGAGAACTCCTACGAGCAGTACTTC.

This clone occurred once. This rearrangement joins TRBV5-3 to TRBJ1-6; the D gene is possibly TRBD1 (5 bases). TRBV5-3 is classed as an ORF, of uncertain function. CDR3 length: 15 amino acids. The V and J ends lost 2 bases and 5 bases respectively, with 11 bases between them. CDR3 coding DNA: TGTGCCAGAAGCTTATTCTGGGGGAATAATTCACCCCTCCACTTT. It specifies CARSLFWGNNSPLHF.

This chain connects TRBV23-1 to TRBJ1-3; D unresolved. TRBV23-1 is recorded as an ORF, its role being uncertain. The CDR3 has 17 residues. The V end lost 0 bases, the J end lost 0 bases, and 12 bases lay between the germline ends. The CDR3 protein is CASSQSRGRISGNTIYF. CDR3 coding DNA: TGCGCCAGCAGTCAATCGAGAGGCCGGATCTCTGGAAACACCATATATTTT.

Here the CDR3 reads CASSAGQGSNTGELFF. CDR3 coding DNA: TGTGCCAGCAGCGCCGGACAGGGCAGCAACACCGGGGAGCTGTTTTTT. This sequence joins TRBV9 and TRBJ2-2; 8 bases are a match to TRBD1. The CDR3 is 16 residues long. J lost 2 bases, V lost 3 bases, and 6 bases had no gene match. The germline V gene encodes CDR1 SGDLS and CDR2 YYNGEE.

This chain uses TRBV19 with TRBJ2-7; 7 nucleotides align to TRBD1. V lost 5 bases to trimming and J lost 3 bases; unmatched junction nucleotides: 10. Germline CDR1 and CDR2: LNHDA and SQIVND (reference sequence). This CDR3 is built from 15 residues. The CDR3 bases are TGTGCCAGTAGTCTGGAGACAGGGCGGAACTACGAGCAGTACTTC. Protein: CASSLETGRNYEQYF.

The V call is TRBV19, the J call TRBJ1-2, with D perhaps matching TRBD1 (6 bases). The germline gives CDR1 LNHDA, CDR2 SQIVND (reference sequence). The length of the CDR3 is 15 residues. V lost 6 bases to trimming and J lost 7 bases, with 21 bases between them. The CDR3 bases are TGTGCCAGTAGGGGGGCCGGCCTCCCGTCCGGTGGCTACACCTTC. Translating gives CASRGAGLPSGGYTF.

The genes are TRBV7-9 and TRBJ2-3, with D possibly TRBD2 on 6 matching bases. The V and J ends lost 5 bases and 6 bases respectively, with 21 bases between them. Germline V gene data show CDR1 as SEHNR and CDR2 as FQNEAQ (reference sequence). The CDR3 sequence is 16 residues long. The CDR3, as DNA: TGTGCCAGCAGCCCATATAGCCGCGGGGACGGGGATACGCAGTATTTT. This codes for CASSPYSRGDGDTQYF. The full variable domain, with the rest looked up from reference TRBV7-9 and TRBJ2-3, is DTGVSQNPRHKITKRGQNVTFRCDPISEHNRLYWYRQTLGQGPEFLTYFQNEAQLEKSRLLSDRFSAERPKGSFSTLEIQRTEQGDSAMYLCASSPYSRGDGDTQYFGPGTRLTVL.